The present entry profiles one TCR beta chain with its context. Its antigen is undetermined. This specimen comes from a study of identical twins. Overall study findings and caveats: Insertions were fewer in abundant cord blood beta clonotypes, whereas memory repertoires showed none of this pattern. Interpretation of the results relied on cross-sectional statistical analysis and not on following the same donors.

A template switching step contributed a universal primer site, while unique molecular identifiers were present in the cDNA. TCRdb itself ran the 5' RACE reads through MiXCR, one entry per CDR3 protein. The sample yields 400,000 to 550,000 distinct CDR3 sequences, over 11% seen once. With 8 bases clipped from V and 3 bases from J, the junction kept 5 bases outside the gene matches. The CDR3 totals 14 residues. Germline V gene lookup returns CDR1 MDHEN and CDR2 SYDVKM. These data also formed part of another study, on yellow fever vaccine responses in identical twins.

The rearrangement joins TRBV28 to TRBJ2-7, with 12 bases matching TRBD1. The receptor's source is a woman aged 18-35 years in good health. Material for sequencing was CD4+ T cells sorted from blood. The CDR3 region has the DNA TGTGCCAGCGGCCGGGACAGGGGGCTCTACGAGCAGTACTTC. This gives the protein CASGRDRGLYEQYF.